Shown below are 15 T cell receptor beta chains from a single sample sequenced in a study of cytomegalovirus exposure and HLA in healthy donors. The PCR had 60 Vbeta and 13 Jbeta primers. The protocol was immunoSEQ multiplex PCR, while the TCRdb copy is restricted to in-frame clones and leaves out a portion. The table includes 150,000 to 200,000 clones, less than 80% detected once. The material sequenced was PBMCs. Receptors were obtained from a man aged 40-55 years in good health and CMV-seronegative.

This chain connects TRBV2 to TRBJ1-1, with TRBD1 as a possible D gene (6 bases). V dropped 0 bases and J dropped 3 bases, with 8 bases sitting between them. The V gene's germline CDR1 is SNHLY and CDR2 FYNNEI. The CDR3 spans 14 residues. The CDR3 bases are TGTGCCAGCAGTGAAGCAGGGGGTTACACTGAAGCTTTCTTT. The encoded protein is CASSEAGGYTEAFF.

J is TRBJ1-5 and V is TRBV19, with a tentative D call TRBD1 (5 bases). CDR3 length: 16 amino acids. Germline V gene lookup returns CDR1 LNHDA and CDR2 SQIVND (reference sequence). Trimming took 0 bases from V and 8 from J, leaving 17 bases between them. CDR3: CASSIDGALSLEPQHF. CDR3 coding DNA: TGTGCCAGTAGTATAGATGGGGCCCTCTCTTTAGAGCCCCAGCATTTT.

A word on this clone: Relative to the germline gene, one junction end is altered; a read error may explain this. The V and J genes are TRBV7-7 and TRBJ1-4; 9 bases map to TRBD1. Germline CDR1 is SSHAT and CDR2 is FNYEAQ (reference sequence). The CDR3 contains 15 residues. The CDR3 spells CASSQRTGDNEKLFF. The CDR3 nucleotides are TGTGCTAGCAGCCAGCGGACAGGGGATAATGAAAAACTGTTTTTT.

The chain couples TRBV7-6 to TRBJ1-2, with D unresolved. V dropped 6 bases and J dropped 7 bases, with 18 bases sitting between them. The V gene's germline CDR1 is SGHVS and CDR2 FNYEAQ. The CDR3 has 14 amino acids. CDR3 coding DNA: TGTGCCAGCAGTGCGACCTGGGGAGGGTCTGGCTACACCTTC. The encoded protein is CASSATWGGSGYTF.

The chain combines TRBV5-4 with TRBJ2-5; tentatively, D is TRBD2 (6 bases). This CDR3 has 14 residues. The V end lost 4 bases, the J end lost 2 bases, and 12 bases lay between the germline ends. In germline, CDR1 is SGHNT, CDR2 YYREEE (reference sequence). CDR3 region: CASSREIGQETQYF. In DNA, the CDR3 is TGTGCCAGCAGCCGGGAGATCGGGCAAGAGACCCAGTACTTC.

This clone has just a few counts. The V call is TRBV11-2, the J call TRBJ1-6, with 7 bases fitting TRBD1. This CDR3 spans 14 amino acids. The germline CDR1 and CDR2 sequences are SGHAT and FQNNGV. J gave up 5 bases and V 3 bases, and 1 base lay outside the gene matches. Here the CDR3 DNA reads TGTGCCAGCAGCTTCGGACAGGATAATTCACCCCTCCACTTT. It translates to CASSFGQDNSPLHF.

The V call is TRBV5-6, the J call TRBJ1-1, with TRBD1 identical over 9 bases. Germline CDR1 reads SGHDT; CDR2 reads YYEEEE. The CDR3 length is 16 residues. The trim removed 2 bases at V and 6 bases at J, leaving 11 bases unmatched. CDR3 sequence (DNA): TGTGCCAGCAGCTTATATCCTCCGGGACAGGGCTCTGAAGCTTTCTTT. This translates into CASSLYPPGQGSEAFF.

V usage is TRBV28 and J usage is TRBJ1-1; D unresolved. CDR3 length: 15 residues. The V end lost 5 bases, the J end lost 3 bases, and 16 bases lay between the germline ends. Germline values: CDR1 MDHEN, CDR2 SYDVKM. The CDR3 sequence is CASSPPRREDTEAFF. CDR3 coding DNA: TGTGCCAGCAGTCCCCCGAGGAGGGAGGACACTGAAGCTTTCTTT.

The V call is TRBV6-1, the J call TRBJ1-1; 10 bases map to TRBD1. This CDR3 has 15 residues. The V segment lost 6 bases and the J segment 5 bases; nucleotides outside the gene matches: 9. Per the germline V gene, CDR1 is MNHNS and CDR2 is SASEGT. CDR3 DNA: TGTGCCAGCAGGAAGGACAGGGGGATCTGGACTGAAGCTTTCTTT. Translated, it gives CASRKDRGIWTEAFF.

The CDR3 is CASSPGTSGQSPYEQYF. DNA for the CDR3: TGTGCCAGCAGCCCCGGGACTAGCGGTCAGAGCCCCTACGAGCAGTACTTC. J is TRBJ2-7 and V is TRBV7-9, with TRBD2 matching over 11 bases. CDR1 SEHNR and CDR2 FQNEAQ come from the germline V gene (reference sequence). Losses at the gene ends were 5 bases for V and 2 bases for J; bases not matched to a gene: 11. There are 17 residues in the CDR3.

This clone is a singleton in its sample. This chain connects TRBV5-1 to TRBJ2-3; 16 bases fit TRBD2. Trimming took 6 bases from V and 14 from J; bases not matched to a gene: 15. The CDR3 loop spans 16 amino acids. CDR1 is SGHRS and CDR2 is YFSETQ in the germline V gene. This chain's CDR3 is CASTLDGGLAGGFMYF. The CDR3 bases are TGCGCCAGCACCCTCGATGGGGGACTAGCGGGGGGGTTTATGTATTTT.

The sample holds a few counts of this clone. DNA for the CDR3: TGTGCCAGCAGCTCACCGGGACAGGGTGAAAATGAGCAGTTCTTC. Its translation is CASSSPGQGENEQFF. The chain recombines TRBV11-1 with TRBJ2-1, with 9 bases lining up with TRBD1. With V trimmed by 4 bases and J by 7 bases, 8 bases remained unmatched. CDR3 length equals 15 residues. From germline, CDR1 is SGHAT and CDR2 FQDESV (reference sequence).

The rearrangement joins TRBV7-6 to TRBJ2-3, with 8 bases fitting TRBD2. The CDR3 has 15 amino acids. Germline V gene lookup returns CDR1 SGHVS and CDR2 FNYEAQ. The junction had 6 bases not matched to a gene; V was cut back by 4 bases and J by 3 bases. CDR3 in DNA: TGTGCCAGCAGCTCGACTAGCGTTCCTACAGATACGCAGTATTTT. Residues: CASSSTSVPTDTQYF.

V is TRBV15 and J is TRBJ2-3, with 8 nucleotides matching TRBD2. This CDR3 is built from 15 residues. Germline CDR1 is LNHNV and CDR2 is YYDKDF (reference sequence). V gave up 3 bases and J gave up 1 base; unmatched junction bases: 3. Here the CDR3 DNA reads TGTGCCACCAGCAGCGGGACTAGAGGCACAGATACGCAGTATTTT. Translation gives CATSSGTRGTDTQYF.

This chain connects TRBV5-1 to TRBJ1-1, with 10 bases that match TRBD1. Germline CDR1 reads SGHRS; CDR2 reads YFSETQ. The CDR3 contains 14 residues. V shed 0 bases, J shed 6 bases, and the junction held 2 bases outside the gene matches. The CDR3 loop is CASSLGQGAPEAFF. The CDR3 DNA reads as TGCGCCAGCAGCTTGGGACAGGGGGCCCCTGAAGCTTTCTTT.